Listed below are T cell receptor beta chains from one sample, sequenced in a study of PD-1 blockade in mismatch repair-deficient tumors. Libraries were prepared by immunoSEQ multiplex PCR; TCRdb keeps only in-frame clonotypes and omits some of them. The data show tens of thousands of clones, about 85% seen once. The sample in question was peripheral blood, obtained 12 weeks after starting pembrolizumab. The receptors originated from an adult with mismatch repair-deficient cancer. The CDR3 runs from the conserved cysteine through the conserved F or W. A D gene is named only where the DNA matches it firmly. The size field is filled for only some rows; it gives once, few, many or a size class.

CDR3 DNA	CDR3 protein	J gene	clone size	D gene	V gene
TGTGCCACAGAAGAGGGACAGGACAGCAATCAGCCCCAGCATTTT	CATEEGQDSNQPQHF	TRBJ1-5	NA	TRBD1	TRBV10-3
TGTGCCAGTAGTATATTCGGGAGGGAGGTCGGTACGCAGTATTTT	CASSIFGREVGTQYF	TRBJ2-3	NA	TRBD2	TRBV19
TGTGCCAGCAGTCAAGGCCCCGGCAGGGCGGGCGAGCAGTACTTC	CASSQGPGRAGEQYF	TRBJ2-7	few	NA	TRBV7-9
TGCGCCAGCAGCCGACAGGGATTAGCGGAGACCCAGTACTTC	CASSRQGLAETQYF	TRBJ2-5	few	TRBD1	TRBV5-1
TGTGCCAGCAGCTTACGGGGGGCAGGGGCAGGGGTCCACGAGCAGTACTTC	CASSLRGAGAGVHEQYF	TRBJ2-7	NA	NA	TRBV11-3
TGCGCCAGCAGCGCCTTGGCGGGAGGGCCTACCTACAATGAGCAGTTCTTC	CASSALAGGPTYNEQFF	TRBJ2-1	once	TRBD2	TRBV5-1
TGCAGCGTTGCTGGGACAGAGGTAATGAACACTGAAGCTTTCTTT	CSVAGTEVMNTEAFF	TRBJ1-1	NA	TRBD1	TRBV29-1
TGTGCCAGCAGCTTAAATTCGCTAGGGGGCGCTTCCAATGAGCAGTTCTTC	CASSLNSLGGASNEQFF	TRBJ2-1	NA	TRBD1	TRBV7-3
TGCGCCAGCAGCCAAGAGGAGGGAACCTACGAGCAGTACTTC	CASSQEEGTYEQYF	TRBJ2-7	few	NA	TRBV4-1
TGTGCCAGCAGTGAAGCGGGAGGGGCAGATACGCAGTATTTT	CASSEAGGADTQYF	TRBJ2-3	NA	TRBD2	TRBV25-1
TGCGCCAGCACCATGGACATAGGCTATGGCTACACCTTC	CASTMDIGYGYTF	TRBJ1-2	NA	NA	TRBV5-1
TGTGCCAGCAGTACCTCGGGACAGGTGTACAATGAGCAGTTCTTC	CASSTSGQVYNEQFF	TRBJ2-1	NA	TRBD1	TRBV2
TGTGCCAGCAGCTTAGGTAGGGAAGCGGCGCATGGCTACACCTTC	CASSLGREAAHGYTF	TRBJ1-2	few	NA	TRBV7-2
TGTGCCAGCTCACCCCGGGCACCAGAAGCTTTCTTT	CASSPRAPEAFF	TRBJ1-1	NA	NA	TRBV18
TGTGCCAGCAGTTTATTGGTGACAGGGCAACGGGGCTACGAGCAGTACTTC	CASSLLVTGQRGYEQYF	TRBJ2-7	NA	TRBD1	TRBV28
TGTGCCAGCAGAAATCCGGTGGCCAAAAACATTCAGTACTTC	CASRNPVAKNIQYF	TRBJ2-4	NA	NA	TRBV27
TGTGCCAGCAGTGAAACCGGGGGCCGCTCCTACGAGCAGTACTTC	CASSETGGRSYEQYF	TRBJ2-7	once	NA	TRBV6-1
TGTGCTAGCAGCTTAATCGGGGGGACAGATACGCAGTATTTT	CASSLIGGTDTQYF	TRBJ2-3	NA	TRBD2	TRBV7-7
TGTGCCAGCAGCGCTCTTAACAATGAGCAGTTCTTC	CASSALNNEQFF	TRBJ2-1	once	NA	TRBV9
TGTGCCAGCAGTTTAACCGGGACAGGGGCCACAGATACGCAGTATTTT	CASSLTGTGATDTQYF	TRBJ2-3	NA	TRBD1	TRBV7-3
TGTGCCAGCAGCGGCGGGAGATCCTGGGGCTGGGCCAACGTCCTGACTTTC	CASSGGRSWGWANVLTF	TRBJ2-6	once	TRBD2	TRBV5-4
TGTGCCAGCTCCAGGACCGAAGCCGCCTACGAGCAGTACTTC	CASSRTEAAYEQYF	TRBJ2-7	NA	NA	TRBV18
TGTGCCAGCAGCTTTCGTCTGTTTGGACTAGGCTTAAGAAACACCGGGGAGCTGTTTTTT	CASSFRLFGLGLRNTGELFF	TRBJ2-2	NA	TRBD2	TRBV5-4
TGTGCCGGCAGCGCCGGGACAGGGGTGGTTGAGCAGTACTTC	CAGSAGTGVVEQYF	TRBJ2-7	few	TRBD1	TRBV19
TGTGCCAGCAGCGTAGAAGCACTTGGTCCCGGGGAGCTGTTTTTT	CASSVEALGPGELFF	TRBJ2-2	NA	NA	TRBV9
TGTGCCAGCAGTTGGGACAGGTCCTACGAGCAGTACTTC	CASSWDRSYEQYF	TRBJ2-7	few	TRBD1	TRBV6-1
TGTGCCAGCAGCTTAGCAGGCAGGGCTGAAAAACTGTTTTTT	CASSLAGRAEKLFF	TRBJ1-4	NA	NA	TRBV7-8
TGTGCCTGGGAGGCCCTAGCGGGAGGAGAGACCCAGTACTTC	CAWEALAGGETQYF	TRBJ2-5	once	TRBD2	TRBV30
TGTGCCAGCAGCTTAGCAGCAAGCGGGCAATACGTGCTCTACAATGAGCAGTTCTTC	CASSLAASGQYVLYNEQFF	TRBJ2-1	NA	NA	TRBV11-3
TGCGCCAGCAGCCAAGACCCGACAGCAGATACGCAGTATTTT	CASSQDPTADTQYF	TRBJ2-3	NA	NA	TRBV4-3
TGTGCCAGCAGCCAAGACAGGGAGCCCTACAATGAGCAGTTCTTC	CASSQDREPYNEQFF	TRBJ2-1	NA	NA	TRBV14